The 30 T cell receptor beta chains listed next were all sequenced from one sample in a study of CD8+ T cells in alopecia areata. Extracted RNA was reverse transcribed into cDNA, the sequencing template. This table comes from immunoSEQ multiplex PCR, and its TCRdb copy is limited to in-frame clones, with some not included. The sample contains some 110,000 clones, none of them singletons. What was sequenced was lesional skin. These receptor sequences come from a C3H/HeJ mouse with alopecia areata. This line is of MHC haplotype H2-k.

This clone showed up just a few times. Gene names denote mouse genes. The CDR3 end falls 4 residues outside the read, so it is completed with the germline J gene. The chain carries TRBV13-3 and TRBJ2-3; D gene ambiguous. Per the germline V gene, CDR1 is NNHDY and CDR2 is SYVADS. The CDR3 has 13 amino acids. V gave up 3 bases and J gave up 2 bases, with 7 bases separating them. The CDR3 bases that were read are TGTGCCAGCAGTGCCCACAATGCAGAA. It encodes CASSAHNAE. The complete CDR3 sequence is CASSAHNAETLYF.

This clone was observed at least ten times. Genes and germline are mouse. The CDR3: CASISSRDNYEQYF. The part of the CDR3 DNA that was read is TGTGCCAGCATTTCTTCCCGGGACAACTAT. The V and J genes are TRBV13-3 and TRBJ2-7; D perhaps matches TRBD1 (6 bases). Coverage ceases 4 residues before the CDR3 finishes, and the germline J gene fills in the end. Germline V gene sequence: CDR1 NNHDY, CDR2 SYVADS. The CDR3 is 14 amino acids. With 6 bases removed from V and 3 bases from J, the gap between germline ends came to 16 bases.

As concerns this clone: Gene labels here are mouse ones. The read terminates 4 residues before the CDR3 end, so the remaining end is supplied by the germline J gene. The chain combines TRBV1 with TRBJ1-4, with 8 nucleotides matching TRBD1. This CDR3 has 15 amino acids. Germline V CDR1 and CDR2: NSQYPW, LRSPGD (reference sequence). Losses at the gene ends were 3 bases for V and 1 base for J; bases not matched to a gene: 1. The covered CDR3 bases are TGCACCTGCAGTGCCAGGGGGCCTTCCAACGAA. It encodes CTCSARGPSNE. The entire CDR3 sequence reads CTCSARGPSNERLFF.

This clone was recorded a few times. Any gene name here is a mouse gene name. The CDR3 end falls 4 residues outside the read, so it is completed with the germline J gene. The chain combines TRBV1 with TRBJ2-7; tentatively, D is TRBD2 (6 bases). Germline CDR1 NSQYPW, CDR2 LRSPGD (reference sequence). V was cut by 0 bases and J by 2 bases, with 11 bases left in between. The CDR3 has 15 residues. The part of the CDR3 DNA that was read is TGCACCTGCAGTGCAGAGGGGCTGGGGACCTAT. Translating gives CTCSAEGLGTY. The full CDR3 reads CTCSAEGLGTYEQYF.

A few counts support this clone. All gene names here are mouse names. The sequenced fragment ends 4 residues before the CDR3 boundary, so the rest is inferred from the germline J gene. The chain combines TRBV1 with TRBJ1-1, with 7 nucleotides matching TRBD1. Germline loops: CDR1 NSQYPW, CDR2 LRSPGD (reference sequence). The CDR3 totals 14 residues. After removal of 4 bases from V and 3 bases from J, the junction contained 5 bases not matched to a gene. The CDR3 is CTCSVQGWDTEVFF. Incomplete CDR3 DNA: TGCACCTGCAGTGTACAGGGGTGGGACACA. The full variable domain, in which reference TRBV1 and TRBJ1-1 provide the parts outside the CDR3, is VTLLEQNPRWRLVPRGQAVNLRCILKNSQYPWMSWYQQDLQKQLQWLFTLRSPGDKEVKSLPGADYLATRVTDTELRLQVANMSQGRTLYCTCSVQGWDTEVFFGKGTRLTVV.

Comment on this clone: Germline and genes here are mouse. The read falls 4 residues short of the CDR3 end, and the missing part is taken from the germline J gene. The chain employs TRBV1 and TRBJ1-1; 8 bases match TRBD1. The CDR3 contains 15 residues. V lost 4 bases, J lost 0 bases, and 4 bases stayed unmatched. Looked up from germline, CDR1 is NSQYPW and CDR2 is LRSPGD (reference sequence). The CDR3 loop reads CTCSGGTGSNTEVFF. The DNA read from the CDR3 is TGCACCTGCAGTGGAGGGACAGGATCAAACACA.

Many counts were recorded for this clone. Mouse names are used for the genes. Read coverage stops 4 residues before the CDR3 terminus; the germline J gene supplies the remainder. The rearrangement links TRBV13-3 to TRBJ2-5; no clear D. The germline CDR1 and CDR2 sequences are NNHDY and SYVADS. The CDR3 contains 15 residues. Deletions cut 0 bases from V and 0 bases from J, with 8 bases between. The sequenced CDR3 bases are TGTGCCAGCAGTGATGCAACACAAAACCAAGAC. It encodes CASSDATQNQD. The whole CDR3 is CASSDATQNQDTQYF. Variable domain in full (rest from reference TRBV13-3 and TRBJ2-5): EAAVTQSPRSKVAVTGGKVTLSCHQTNNHDYMYWYRQDTGHGLRLIHYSYVADSTEKGDIPDGYKASRPSQENFSLILELASLSQTAVYFCASSDATQNQDTQYFGPGTRLLVL.

For this clone: Gene names denote mouse genes. The read terminates 4 residues ahead of where the CDR3 ends, so the germline J gene completes it. The V gene is TRBV1, the J gene TRBJ2-7, with D tentatively TRBD1 (5 bases). Trimming pared 0 bases from V and 0 bases from J, leaving 9 bases between. The CDR3 contains 15 residues. Germline V lookup: CDR1 NSQYPW, CDR2 LRSPGD (reference sequence). Here the CDR3 reads CTCSAERTNSYEQYF. The DNA read from the CDR3 is TGCACCTGCAGTGCAGAGAGGACAAACTCCTAT.

This clone has a handful of counts. The genes are named according to mouse. From the germline J gene comes the end of the CDR3, since the read stops 4 residues before it. The chain couples TRBV1 to TRBJ2-1; 12 nucleotides line up with TRBD2. This CDR3 comprises 16 residues. Germline loops: CDR1 NSQYPW, CDR2 LRSPGD (reference sequence). CDR3 in amino acids: CTCSSPGTGGSAEQFF. The covered CDR3 bases are TGCACCTGCAGCTCACCCGGGACTGGGGGGTCCGCT.

Details on this clone: The genes are named according to mouse. Sequencing ends 4 residues short of the CDR3 end; the germline J gene provides the rest. The genes are TRBV13-3 and TRBJ1-1; 8 nucleotides match TRBD1. Germline V gene data show CDR1 as NNHDY and CDR2 as SYVADS. CDR3 size: 13 residues. The CDR3: CASSQGASTEVFF. Partial CDR3 DNA: TGTGCCAGCAGTCAGGGGGCGAGTACA.

This clone was observed a handful of times. Genes and germline are mouse. Sequencing ends 4 residues short of the CDR3 end; the germline J gene provides the rest. This chain uses TRBV13-3 with TRBJ1-1; 8 nucleotides align to TRBD1. The CDR3 has 13 residues. Germline CDR1 reads NNHDY; CDR2 reads SYVADS. The part of the CDR3 DNA that was read is TGTGCCAGCAGGTCCAGGGGGCGAACA. It specifies CASRSRGRT. The entire CDR3 protein reads CASRSRGRTEVFF.

This clone has ten or more counts. Gene and germline names: mouse. The CDR3 end is not reached by the read, which stops 4 residues before it; the germline J gene fills it in. V is TRBV13-3 and J is TRBJ2-1; TRBD2 matches 11 bases. CDR1 and CDR2 from the germline V gene are NNHDY and SYVADS. This CDR3 is 16 amino acids long. V gave up 1 base and J gave up 1 base; unmatched junction bases: 1. Partial CDR3 DNA: TGTGCCAGCAGTGATAGGGACTGGGGGAACTATGCT. As protein: CASSDRDWGNYA. The whole CDR3 protein reads CASSDRDWGNYAEQFF.

This clone has only a few counts. Genes here carry mouse names. The read terminates 4 residues before the CDR3 end, so the remaining end is supplied by the germline J gene. Other DNA sequences within the sample encode an identical CDR3. This chain links TRBV19 with TRBJ2-5; 10 bases are a match to TRBD2. Trimming cost V 2 bases and J 2 bases; bases outside gene matches: 2. The CDR3 has 15 residues. Germline-derived CDR1 and CDR2 are FNHDT and SITEND (reference sequence). The DNA read from the CDR3 is TGTGCCAGCAGTATTGCTGGGGGGGCCCAAGAC. It encodes CASSIAGGAQD. The complete CDR3 reads CASSIAGGAQDTQYF. Full variable domain (missing parts from reference TRBV19 and TRBJ2-5): GGIITQTPKFLIGQEGQKLTLKCQQNFNHDTMYWYRQDSGKGLRLIYYSITENDLQKGDLSEGYDASREKKSSFSLTVTSAQKNEMAVFLCASSIAGGAQDTQYFGPGTRLLVL.

Points on this clone: Gene names are the mouse ones. The sequenced fragment ends 4 residues before the CDR3 boundary, so the rest is inferred from the germline J gene. V gene TRBV1 combines with J gene TRBJ2-3, with D tentatively TRBD2 (6 bases). Deletions cut 3 bases from V and 4 bases from J, with 8 bases between. CDR3 length: 13 amino acids. Germline V gives CDR1 NSQYPW, CDR2 LRSPGD (reference sequence). The CDR3 is CTCSALGSETLYF. The sequenced part of the CDR3 DNA is TGCACCTGCAGTGCCCTGGGGTCAGAA.

In this sample, this clone turned up a few times. Gene names refer to mouse genes. The read terminates 4 residues ahead of where the CDR3 ends, so the germline J gene completes it. V usage is TRBV19 and J usage is TRBJ2-7, with 11 bases identical to TRBD2. The V gene end was trimmed by 2 bases and the J gene end by 3 bases; junction bases not matched to a gene: 4. Germline V gives CDR1 FNHDT, CDR2 SITEND (reference sequence). This CDR3 region has 15 residues. Here the CDR3 reads CASSISGTGGYEQYF. The part of the CDR3 DNA that was read is TGTGCCAGCAGTATCTCCGGGACTGGGGGCTAT.

This clone has just a few counts. Each gene name is a mouse one. The read halts 4 residues ahead of the CDR3 end, with the missing end drawn from the germline J gene. The rearrangement links TRBV1 to TRBJ2-1; D uncertain. The V gene lost 1 base and the J gene lost 0 bases, with 10 bases spanning the gap. The CDR3 has 16 residues. Germline V lookup: CDR1 NSQYPW, CDR2 LRSPGD (reference sequence). CDR3 region: CTCSAVRRYNYAEQFF. The covered CDR3 bases are TGCACCTGCAGTGCAGTTCGCAGATATAACTATGCT. The full variable domain, completed using reference TRBV1 and TRBJ2-1, is VTLLEQNPRWRLVPRGQAVNLRCILKNSQYPWMSWYQQDLQKQLQWLFTLRSPGDKEVKSLPGADYLATRVTDTELRLQVANMSQGRTLYCTCSAVRRYNYAEQFFGPGTRLTVL.

As regards this clone: At one end, the junction sequence differs from germline, possibly due to a read error. The listed genes are named as in mouse. The DNA ends 4 residues before the CDR3 does, and the rest of the CDR3 is filled in from the germline J gene. The chain joins TRBV1 to TRBJ2-2, with unresolved D. The CDR3 is 17 residues long. Germline loops: CDR1 NSQYPW, CDR2 LRSPGD (reference sequence). The CDR3 here is CTCSAETQPANAGQLYF. CDR3 DNA (partial): TGCACCTGCAGTGCAGAGACTCAACCCGCAAACGCCGGG.

A word on this clone: Gene and germline names: mouse. From the germline J gene comes the end of the CDR3, since the read stops 4 residues before it. This rearrangement joins TRBV19 to TRBJ2-5; D remains unclear. The V and J ends lost 2 bases and 0 bases respectively, with 7 bases between them. Germline loops: CDR1 FNHDT, CDR2 SITEND (reference sequence). CDR3 length: 14 residues. CDR3 protein: CASSMEGNQDTQYF. The CDR3 DNA, read in part, is TGTGCCAGCAGTATGGAAGGGAACCAAGAC.

This clone turned up a few times. The gene symbols are mouse symbols. The read gets to within 4 residues of the CDR3 end, and the germline J gene fills in the rest. The chain links TRBV13-1 to TRBJ2-1; D gene uncertain. This CDR3 spans 13 amino acids. Germline values: CDR1 NSHNY, CDR2 SYGAGN. V lost 4 bases and J 3 bases, leaving 8 bases between the germline ends. The CDR3 region is CASSNMLYAEQFF. Incomplete CDR3 DNA: TGTGCCAGCAGTAACATGCTCTATGCT.

This clone was counted a few times. Gene names and germline refer to mouse. Coverage ceases 4 residues before the CDR3 finishes, and the germline J gene fills in the end. This chain uses TRBV13-1 with TRBJ1-2; D might be TRBD1 (5 bases). The V and J ends lost 7 bases and 4 bases respectively, with 8 bases between them. The germline gives CDR1 NSHNY, CDR2 SYGAGN. This CDR3 has 11 residues. This CDR3 is CASGGGSDYTF. The part of the CDR3 DNA that was read is TGTGCCAGCGGGGGGGGCTCC.

In regard to this clone: Each gene name is a mouse one. The sequence runs out 4 residues before the end of the CDR3; the remainder is reconstructed from the germline J gene. The rearrangement joins TRBV13-3 to TRBJ1-4; 10 bases align to TRBD1. This CDR3 has 16 amino acids. CDR1 and CDR2 (germline): NNHDY, SYVADS. CDR3 loop: CASSDGRDRGGERLFF. The CDR3 DNA, read in part, is TGTGCCAGCAGTGATGGAAGGGACAGGGGTGGCGAA.

Concerning this clone: Gene names are mouse gene names. The missing CDR3 end, 4 residues past where the read stops, is filled in from the germline J gene. The V and J genes are TRBV19 and TRBJ1-1; 12 positions agree with TRBD1. The CDR3 loop spans 15 amino acids. Germline V gene data show CDR1 as FNHDT and CDR2 as SITEND (reference sequence). With 6 bases clipped from V and 0 bases from J, the junction kept 3 bases outside the gene matches. The CDR3 is CASNRDRGPNTEVFF. CDR3 DNA (partial): TGTGCCAGCAATCGGGACAGGGGGCCAAACACA.

This clone was seen a few times. The genes and germline here are from mouse. The missing CDR3 end, 4 residues past where the read stops, is filled in from the germline J gene. The sample holds other DNA sequences that translate to the same CDR3. The genes are TRBV17 and TRBJ2-3; 8 nucleotides agree with TRBD2. The CDR3 extends over 15 amino acids. Trimming cost V 2 bases and J 0 bases; bases outside gene matches: 1. Germline lookup yields CDR1 MNHDT and CDR2 YYDKIL. Here the CDR3 reads CASSRTGGSAETLYF. The part of the CDR3 DNA that was read is TGTGCTAGCAGTAGAACTGGGGGAAGTGCAGAA. Supplemented by reference TRBV17 and TRBJ2-3, the full variable domain reads DTTVKQNPRYKLARVGKPVNLICSQTMNHDTMYWYQKKPNQAPKLLLFYYDKILNREADTFEKFQSSRPNNSFCSLYIGSAGLEYSAMYLCASSRTGGSAETLYFGSGTRLTVL.

This clone was seen at least ten times. The listed genes are named as in mouse. The read terminates 4 residues ahead of where the CDR3 ends, so the germline J gene completes it. The V gene is TRBV13-3, the J gene TRBJ2-7; 7 bases line up with TRBD1. The CDR3 totals 16 residues. The ends lost 0 bases at V and 0 bases at J; junction bases unmatched: 6. Germline assignment: CDR1 NNHDY and CDR2 SYVADS. The CDR3 is CASSDAPGQSSYEQYF. The part of the CDR3 DNA that was read is TGTGCCAGCAGTGATGCACCGGGACAGAGCTCCTAT.

Concerning this clone itself: Gene names and germline match the mouse. The read stops 4 residues short of the end of the CDR3; the missing end is completed from the germline J gene. V is TRBV13-3 and J is TRBJ1-4; 9 bases match TRBD1. J gave up 6 bases and V 10 bases, and 7 bases lay outside the gene matches. The V gene's germline CDR1 is NNHDY and CDR2 SYVADS. The CDR3 length is 13 residues. CDR3 sequence reads: CAVRDREDERLFF. CDR3 bases read: TGTGCCGTCCGGGACAGGGAGGACGAA.

This clone was seen only a few times. The translated DNA and TCRdb's protein are not identical at residue 10; the protein here was translated from the DNA. Gene names and germline refer to mouse. The read falls 3 residues short of the CDR3 end, and the missing part is taken from the germline J gene. The chain joins TRBV19 to TRBJ1-3; TRBD1 might be the D (5 bases). Germline lookup yields CDR1 FNHDT and CDR2 SITEND (reference sequence). The CDR3 covers 13 residues. V lost 3 bases, J lost 4 bases, and 8 bases lay in between. The CDR3 sequence is CASSTAGGNTLYF. Incomplete CDR3 DNA: TGTGCCAGCAGTACGGCAGGGGGAAATACG. Complete variable domain (other parts from reference TRBV19 and TRBJ1-3): GGIITQTPKFLIGQEGQKLTLKCQQNFNHDTMYWYRQDSGKGLRLIYYSITENDLQKGDLSEGYDASREKKSSFSLTVTSAQKNEMAVFLCASSTAGGNTLYFGEGSRLIVV.

As concerns this clone: Genes here carry mouse names. From the germline J gene comes the end of the CDR3, since the read stops 4 residues before it. This chain connects TRBV13-2 to TRBJ2-3; the match to TRBD1 covers 7 bases. CDR1 and CDR2 (germline): NNHNN, SYGAGS (reference sequence). V lost 5 bases to trimming and J lost 2 bases; unmatched junction nucleotides: 8. The CDR3 is 15 amino acids. This chain's CDR3 is CASGSGTENAETLYF. The CDR3 bases that were read are TGTGCCAGCGGCTCCGGGACAGAGAATGCAGAA.

This clone was seen more than once but under ten times. Gene names follow the mouse nomenclature. The CDR3 end is not reached by the read, which stops 4 residues before it; the germline J gene fills it in. The chain carries TRBV19 and TRBJ2-5; D not resolved. V lost 2 bases to trimming and J lost 2 bases, with 9 bases between them. Looked up from germline, CDR1 is FNHDT and CDR2 is SITEND (reference sequence). The CDR3 runs 14 residues. The sequenced CDR3 bases are TGTGCCAGCAGTATGGGGAAAGGCCAAGAC. Translated, it gives CASSMGKGQD. The whole CDR3 reads CASSMGKGQDTQYF. The full variable domain, rest sourced from reference TRBV19 and TRBJ2-5, is GGIITQTPKFLIGQEGQKLTLKCQQNFNHDTMYWYRQDSGKGLRLIYYSITENDLQKGDLSEGYDASREKKSSFSLTVTSAQKNEMAVFLCASSMGKGQDTQYFGPGTRLLVL.

About this clone: Gene names denote mouse genes. The CDR3 end is not reached by the read, which stops 4 residues before it; the germline J gene fills it in. The rearrangement links TRBV13-3 to TRBJ2-1; TRBD2 aligns across 10 bases. Germline-derived CDR1 and CDR2 are NNHDY and SYVADS. This CDR3 comprises 14 residues. The sequenced part of the CDR3 DNA is TGTGCCAGCAGTGAACCGGGACTGGGGGCT. Protein product: CASSEPGLGA. The full CDR3 protein is CASSEPGLGAEQFF.

In regard to this clone: Each gene name is a mouse one. The read ends 4 residues shy of where the CDR3 ends; the end is completed using the germline J gene. J is TRBJ2-3 and V is TRBV13-3; D perhaps matches TRBD1 (5 bases). Trimming pared 7 bases from V and 1 base from J, leaving 10 bases between. This CDR3 region has 13 residues. The germline V gene has CDR1 NNHDY and CDR2 SYVADS. The CDR3 is CASFGRGAETLYF. CDR3 DNA, as far as it was read: TGTGCCAGCTTTGGCAGGGGTGCAGAA.